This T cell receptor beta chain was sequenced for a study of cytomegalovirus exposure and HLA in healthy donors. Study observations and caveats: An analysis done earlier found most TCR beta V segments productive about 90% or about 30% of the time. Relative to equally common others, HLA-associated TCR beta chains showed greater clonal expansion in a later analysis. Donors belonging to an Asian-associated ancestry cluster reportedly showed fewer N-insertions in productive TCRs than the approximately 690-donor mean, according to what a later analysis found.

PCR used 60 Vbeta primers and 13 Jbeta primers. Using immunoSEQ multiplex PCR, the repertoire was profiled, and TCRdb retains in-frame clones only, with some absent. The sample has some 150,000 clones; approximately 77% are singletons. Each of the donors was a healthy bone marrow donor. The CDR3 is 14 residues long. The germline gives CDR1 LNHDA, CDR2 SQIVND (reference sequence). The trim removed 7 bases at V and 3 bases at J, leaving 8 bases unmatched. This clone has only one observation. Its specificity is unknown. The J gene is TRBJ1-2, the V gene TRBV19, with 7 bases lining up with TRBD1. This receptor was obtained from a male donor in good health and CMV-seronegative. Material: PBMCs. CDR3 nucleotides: TGTGCCAGTACCTCCGACAGGGATGACTATGGCTACACCTTC. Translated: CASTSDRDDYGYTF.